The 18 T cell receptor beta chains reported below all come from one sample, sequenced in a study of T-cell memory formation after mild COVID-19 (dated by TCRdb to the early 2020s). Libraries were constructed by 5' RACE. Sequenced using an Illumina NovaSeq 6000. TCRdb reworked the public reads: Q25 trimming with fastp, MiXCR clone assembly, productive beta chains retained. Identical CDR3 protein sequences are pooled into one entry, listed with their most common genes and DNA. The sample table shows around 200,000 distinct CDR3 sequences, and around a sixth are seen once. 3% to 4% of the sample belongs to the ten largest clones. Sequenced: PBMCs or a T cell subset sorted from them (not recorded which). These receptors were obtained from a man aged 18 to 35 who had mild COVID-19 (a few samples of this study predate the infection). The sample titles of this study are shuffled in the database, so cell type and time point are left out; the donor was told from shared clones.

The chain's CDR3 is CASRQAGDYQETQYF. The CDR3 DNA sequence: TGTGCCAGCCGACAAGCGGGAGATTATCAAGAGACCCAGTACTTC. The rearrangement links TRBV21-1 to TRBJ2-5. TRBV21-1 corresponds to a pseudogene. CDR3 size: 15 residues.

V and J are TRBV6-5 and TRBJ1-4; no firm D call. Trimming took off 0 bases at V and 5 bases at J, with 13 bases between the two ends. From germline, CDR1 is MNHEY and CDR2 SVGAGI. This CDR3 contains 16 residues. As DNA, the CDR3 is TGTGCCAGCAGTTACTCGAGCCAGCCGGAGAATGAAAAACTGTTTTTT. Protein: CASSYSSQPENEKLFF.

The chain is built from TRBV29-1 and TRBJ1-1; 8 nucleotides align to TRBD1. The CDR3 length is 16 residues. Unmatched junction bases numbered 11, after V lost 4 bases and J lost 1 base. Per the germline V gene, CDR1 is SQVTM and CDR2 is ANQGSEA. The CDR3 DNA is TGCAGCGTTGGGGAGACAGGGGCCGGATCGAACACTGAAGCTTTCTTT. As protein: CSVGETGAGSNTEAFF.

The chain joins TRBV5-1 to TRBJ2-2; 9 bases agree with TRBD1. V dropped 5 bases and J dropped 5; count of bases not matched to a gene: 4. The CDR3 is 14 residues long. Germline V lookup: CDR1 SGHRS, CDR2 YFSETQ. In DNA form, the CDR3 reads TGCGCCAGCAGTTGGGACAGGGAAACCGGGGAGCTGTTTTTT. As protein: CASSWDRETGELFF.

The CDR3 here is CASSLDNTGELFF. The CDR3 DNA reads as TGCGCCAGCAGCTTAGATAACACCGGGGAGCTGTTTTTT. The chain carries TRBV5-1 and TRBJ2-2; D is unclear. The V gene lost 2 bases and the J gene lost 2 bases, with 4 bases spanning the gap. The CDR3 covers 13 residues. Germline V CDR1 and CDR2: SGHRS, YFSETQ.

The chain links TRBV7-6 to TRBJ2-5, with 8 positions matching TRBD2. With 8 bases clipped from V and 1 base from J, the junction kept 6 bases outside the gene matches. CDR1 is SGHVS, CDR2 FNYEAQ, per germline. This CDR3 has 14 amino acids. The CDR3: CASGGGGLQETQYF. CDR3 bases: TGTGCCAGCGGGGGCGGGGGGCTCCAAGAGACCCAGTACTTC.

In this sample, this clonotype turned up many times. The CDR3 here is CASSLVGQETQYF. The CDR3 DNA sequence: TGTGCCAGCAGCCTAGTAGGACAAGAGACCCAGTACTTC. The chain couples TRBV7-9 to TRBJ2-5, with no clear D. The CDR3 extends over 13 amino acids. From germline, CDR1 is SEHNR and CDR2 FQNEAQ (reference sequence). V gave up 5 bases and J gave up 2 bases, with 9 bases separating them.

This clonotype occurred many times. The V call is TRBV6-5, the J call TRBJ1-1; 7 bases line up with TRBD1. This CDR3 has 15 residues. V lost 4 bases to trimming and J lost 2 bases; unmatched junction nucleotides: 7. Germline CDR1 is MNHEY and CDR2 is SVGAGI. CDR3 sequence reads: CASSSTGQGNTEAFF. The CDR3 region has the DNA TGTGCCAGCAGTTCGACAGGGCAGGGAAACACTGAAGCTTTCTTT.

V is TRBV4-1 and J is TRBJ2-7, with 7 bases lining up with TRBD1. V lost 1 base, J lost 0 bases, and 9 bases stayed unmatched. CDR1 is MGHRA and CDR2 is YSYEKL in the germline V gene. The CDR3 length is 17 residues. The CDR3 coding sequence is TGCGCCAGCAGCCAAGCTACCCTCCGGGACAGCTCCTACGAGCAGTACTTC. It is translated as CASSQATLRDSSYEQYF.

The chain uses TRBV20-1 and TRBJ2-5; TRBD1 agrees at 10 bases. This CDR3 is 14 amino acids long. The V segment lost 0 bases and the J segment 5 bases; nucleotides outside the gene matches: 3. Looked up from germline, CDR1 is DFQATT and CDR2 is SNEGSKA (reference sequence). CDR3 DNA: TGCAGTGCTAGAGAGAGGACAGGGGGGGAGACCCAGTACTTC. It encodes CSARERTGGETQYF.

This clonotype was counted between two and nine times. This chain links TRBV30 with TRBJ2-1; D may be TRBD2 (5 bases). Trimming pared 5 bases from V and 10 bases from J, leaving 12 bases between. Germline V gives CDR1 GTSNPN, CDR2 SVGIG (reference sequence). This CDR3 is built from 11 residues. CDR3 coding DNA: TGTGCCTGGGCCCCCGGGGTGGAGCAGTTCTTC. Its translation is CAWAPGVEQFF.

In its sample, this clonotype was seen a few times. The genes are TRBV9 and TRBJ1-1, with D perhaps TRBD1 (5 bases). This CDR3 is built from 15 residues. V lost 0 bases and J 2 bases, leaving 11 bases between the germline ends. Germline-derived CDR1 and CDR2 are SGDLS and YYNGEE. The CDR3 DNA follows: TGTGCCAGCAGCGTAGATTCCGGGGGTAACACTGAAGCTTTCTTT. Its protein product is CASSVDSGGNTEAFF. The complete variable domain, with remaining parts taken from reference TRBV9 and TRBJ1-1, reads DSGVTQTPKHLITATGQRVTLRCSPRSGDLSVYWYQQSLDQGLQFLIQYYNGEERAKGNILERFSAQQFPDLHSELNLSSLELGDSALYFCASSVDSGGNTEAFFGQGTRLTVV.

V usage is TRBV12-3 or TRBV12-4 and J usage is TRBJ2-7; a weak D match, TRBD2 (6 bases). Trimming left V 0 bases short and J 0 bases short, with 12 bases between. CDR3 length: 16 amino acids. In DNA form, the CDR3 reads TGTGCCAGCAGTTTAGCTGGGGTCGGGAGCTCCTACGAGCAGTACTTC. It codes for CASSLAGVGSSYEQYF.

Only a few counts were recorded for this clonotype. The rearrangement links TRBV5-1 to TRBJ2-7; TRBD2 matches at 7 bases. Germline V gene lookup returns CDR1 SGHRS and CDR2 YFSETQ. The J segment lost 3 bases and the V segment lost 0 bases, leaving 6 bases of the junction unmatched. The CDR3 runs to 15 residues. The CDR3: CASSLAPGGIYEQYF. DNA of the CDR3: TGCGCCAGCAGCTTGGCGCCGGGAGGAATCTACGAGCAGTACTTC.

This clonotype turned up a few times. This rearrangement joins TRBV9 to TRBJ1-1, with D possibly being TRBD1 (6 bases). The V gene's germline CDR1 is SGDLS and CDR2 YYNGEE. V lost 3 bases, J lost 1 base, and 13 bases lay in between. The CDR3 has 15 residues. CDR3: CASSARQDQNTEAFF. DNA for the CDR3: TGTGCCAGCAGCGCTCGACAGGACCAGAACACTGAAGCTTTCTTT.

This clonotype was observed a few times. The chain uses TRBV12-3 or TRBV12-4 and TRBJ1-2; the D is unclear. Trimming left V 0 bases short and J 8 bases short, with 7 bases between. The CDR3 sequence is 12 residues long. This CDR3 reads CASSLAGYGYTF. CDR3 DNA: TGTGCCAGCAGTTTAGCTGGGTACGGCTACACCTTC.

J is TRBJ2-7 and V is TRBV11-2; unclear D gene. Trimming stripped 4 bases from V and 0 bases from J, with 10 bases between. Germline V CDR1 and CDR2: SGHAT, FQNNGV. The CDR3 is 14 amino acids. The CDR3 reads CASSSPRSSYEQYF. The CDR3 region has the DNA TGTGCCAGCAGCTCACCTAGGAGCTCCTACGAGCAGTACTTC.

Only a few counts were recorded for this clonotype. V and J are TRBV12-3 or TRBV12-4 and TRBJ2-7; 11 nucleotides align to TRBD1. The length of the CDR3 is 14 residues. J gave up 6 bases and V 7 bases, and 8 bases lay outside the gene matches. DNA for the CDR3: TGTGCCAGCACCCCGGGACAGGGGGTCGGCGAGCAGTACTTC. It yields the protein CASTPGQGVGEQYF.